Listed below are T cell receptor beta chains from one sample, sequenced in a study of human T cells and chemical hapten exposure. TCRdb redid the calling of the RACE reads with MiXCR, one entry per CDR3 protein. This table has some 200,000 distinct CDR3 sequences, approximately 20% appearing once. The specimen was whole blood, collected in connection with sensitization to the hapten diphenylcyclopropenone (DPC). Every receptor here comes from a woman aged 45-60 years with alopecia areata. Some clones in this sample may be carry-over from other donors' samples. CDR3s include the opening cysteine and the closing phenylalanine or tryptophan. A D gene is named only where the DNA matches it firmly. Rows may omit the clone size; those that give it use once, few, many or a size class.

D gene | CDR3 length | J gene | clone size | V gene | CDR3 DNA | CDR3 protein
- | 14 | TRBJ2-1 | - | TRBV2 | TGTGCCAGCACAGGGGGAGGGGACTACAATGAGCAGTTCTTC | CASTGGGDYNEQFF
- | 11 | TRBJ1-4 | - | TRBV20-1 | TGCAGTGCTACCAGTAATGAAAAACTGTTTTTT | CSATSNEKLFF
TRBD2 | 17 | TRBJ2-2 | - | TRBV19 | TGTGCCAGTAGTCTTCTAGCGGGAGGGATAAACACCGGGGAGCTGTTTTTT | CASSLLAGGINTGELFF
- | 13 | TRBJ1-5 | - | TRBV12-3/TRBV12-4 | TGTGCCAGCAGTTTAACAGAAAATCAGCCCCAGCATTTT | CASSLTENQPQHF
- | 13 | TRBJ2-2 | - | TRBV20-1 | TGCAGTGCTTCCCCATTCGTCACCGGGGAGCTGTTTTTT | CSASPFVTGELFF
- | 13 | TRBJ2-7 | few | TRBV12-3/TRBV12-4 | TGTGCCAGCCGCGAGCCACCAGGCTACGAGCAGTACTTC | CASREPPGYEQYF
- | 13 | TRBJ2-3 | few | TRBV5-1 | TGCGCCAGCAGCTTCGAATTAACAGATACGCAGTATTTT | CASSFELTDTQYF
- | 16 | TRBJ2-1 | many | TRBV7-8 | TGTGCCAGCAGACTCGGGGGCCAGAGCTCCTACAATGAGCAGTTCTTC | CASRLGGQSSYNEQFF
- | 13 | TRBJ2-7 | - | TRBV7-9 | TGTGCCAGCAGGGTGACAGGATCCTACGAGCAGTACTTC | CASRVTGSYEQYF
- | 13 | TRBJ2-1 | few | TRBV29-1 | TGCAGCGTTTTGGCGGTCCAGTACAATGAGCAGTTCTTC | CSVLAVQYNEQFF
- | 14 | TRBJ2-7 | few | TRBV4-2 | TGTGCCAGCAGCTCAAGATCGCGGGGTGACGAGCAGTACTTC | CASSSRSRGDEQYF
- | 15 | TRBJ2-2 | few | TRBV10-1 | TGCGCCAGCAGTGAGTCTGGGGGTAACACCGGGGAGCTGTTTTTT | CASSESGGNTGELFF
- | 13 | TRBJ1-2 | few | TRBV20-1 | TGCAGTGACCGGCCCCACACGGGGTATGGCTACACCTTC | CSDRPHTGYGYTF
- | 14 | TRBJ2-1 | few | TRBV20-1 | TGCAGTGCTAGAGATCGGGCAGGGTTCGGGGAGCAGTTCTTC | CSARDRAGFGEQFF
TRBD2 | 17 | TRBJ2-1 | many | TRBV20-1 | TGCAGTGCTAGAGAAAAACCGGGACTAGCGGGATACAATGAGCAGTTCTTC | CSAREKPGLAGYNEQFF
- | 14 | TRBJ2-2 | few | TRBV11-3 | TGTGCCAGCAGCTCTACAGGGAACACCGGGGAGCTGTTTTTT | CASSSTGNTGELFF
- | 15 | TRBJ1-1 | few | TRBV9 | TGTGCCAGCAGCGTAGCTGACACATACCCCGGTGAAGCTTTCTTT | CASSVADTYPGEAFF
- | 12 | TRBJ2-1 | few | TRBV27 | TGTGCCATTGGGGGCGGCGGTCTTGAGCAGTTCTTC | CAIGGGGLEQFF
- | 15 | TRBJ1-6 | many | TRBV6-2/TRBV6-3 | TGTGCCAGCAGAAGACAGGCTTTGGTCGATTCACCCCTCCACTTT | CASRRQALVDSPLHF
- | 12 | TRBJ1-1 | few | TRBV29-1 | TGCAGCGTTGAGGTCCTGAACACTGAAGCTTTCTTT | CSVEVLNTEAFF
- | 12 | TRBJ1-1 | many | TRBV28 | TGTGCCAGCATTTCCATGAACACTGAAGCTTTCTTT | CASISMNTEAFF
TRBD1 | 14 | TRBJ1-5 | - | TRBV12-3/TRBV12-4 | TGTGCCAGCAGTTTGCAGGGGGGCGGCCAGCCCCAGCATTTT | CASSLQGGGQPQHF
- | 15 | TRBJ2-7 | few | TRBV21-1 | TGTGCCAGCAGCAAACGTGACAGCAACTCCTACGAGCAGTACTTC | CASSKRDSNSYEQYF
TRBD1 | 15 | TRBJ1-2 | - | TRBV20-1 | TGCAGTGCTAGAGAAGAGGGGGCGCGAAACGATGGCTACACCTTC | CSAREEGARNDGYTF
- | 12 | TRBJ1-1 | few | TRBV7-9 | TGTGCCAGCAACGAACAGAACACTGAAGCTTTCTTT | CASNEQNTEAFF
TRBD1 | 15 | TRBJ2-1 | - | TRBV2 | TGTGCCAGCAGGCCCGGGACAGGGCCCTACAATGAGCAGTTCTTC | CASRPGTGPYNEQFF
TRBD2 | 17 | TRBJ2-2 | - | TRBV6-2/TRBV6-3 | TGTGCCAGCAGTTACGGGGCTAGCGGGAGTCGTACCGGGGAGCTGTTTTTT | CASSYGASGSRTGELFF
TRBD2 | 15 | TRBJ2-5 | few | TRBV20-1 | TGCAGTGCTAGAGATTTGGCGGGAGGGCCCGAGACCCAGTACTTC | CSARDLAGGPETQYF